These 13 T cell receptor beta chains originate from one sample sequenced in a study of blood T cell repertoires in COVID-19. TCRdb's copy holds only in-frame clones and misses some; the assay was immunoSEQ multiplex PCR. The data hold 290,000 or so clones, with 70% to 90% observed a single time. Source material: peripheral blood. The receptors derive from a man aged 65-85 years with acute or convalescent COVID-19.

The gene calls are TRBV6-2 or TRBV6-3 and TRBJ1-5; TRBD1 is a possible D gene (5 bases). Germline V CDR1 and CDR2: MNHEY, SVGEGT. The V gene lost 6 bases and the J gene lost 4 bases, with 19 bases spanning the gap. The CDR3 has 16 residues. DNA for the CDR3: TGTGCCAGCAGCCTTCCTTCGATAGGGGCTAATCAGCCCCAGCATTTT. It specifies CASSLPSIGANQPQHF.

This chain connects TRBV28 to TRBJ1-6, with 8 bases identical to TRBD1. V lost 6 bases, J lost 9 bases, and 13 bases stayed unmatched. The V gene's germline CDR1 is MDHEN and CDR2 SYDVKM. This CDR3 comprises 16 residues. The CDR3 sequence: CASSFESRGLGSPLHF. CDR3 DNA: TGTGCCAGCAGCTTTGAAAGCAGGGGGCTTGGTTCACCCCTCCACTTT.

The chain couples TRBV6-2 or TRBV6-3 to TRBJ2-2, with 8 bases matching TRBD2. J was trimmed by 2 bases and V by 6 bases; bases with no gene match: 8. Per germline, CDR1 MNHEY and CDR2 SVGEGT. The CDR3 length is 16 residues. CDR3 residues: CASSPGLVFNTGELFF. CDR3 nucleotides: TGTGCCAGCAGCCCGGGACTAGTTTTTAACACCGGGGAGCTGTTTTTT.

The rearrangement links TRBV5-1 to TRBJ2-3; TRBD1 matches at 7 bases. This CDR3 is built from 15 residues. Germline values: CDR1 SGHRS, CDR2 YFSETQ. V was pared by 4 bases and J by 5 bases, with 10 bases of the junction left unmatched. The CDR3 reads CASSLPGGVGDTQYF. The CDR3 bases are TGCGCCAGCAGCCTCCCAGGGGGAGTGGGAGATACGCAGTATTTT.

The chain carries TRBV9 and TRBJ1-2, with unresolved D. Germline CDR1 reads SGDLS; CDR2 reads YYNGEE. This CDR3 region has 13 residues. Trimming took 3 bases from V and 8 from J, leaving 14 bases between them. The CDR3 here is CASSGNLRGGYTF. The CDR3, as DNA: TGTGCCAGCAGCGGCAACTTGAGAGGCGGCTACACCTTC.

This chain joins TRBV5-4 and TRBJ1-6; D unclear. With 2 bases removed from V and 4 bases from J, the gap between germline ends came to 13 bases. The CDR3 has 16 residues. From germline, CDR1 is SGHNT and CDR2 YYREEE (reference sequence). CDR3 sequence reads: CASSLAYSDYNSPLHF. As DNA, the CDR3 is TGTGCCAGCAGCTTAGCGTACTCCGATTATAATTCACCCCTCCACTTT.

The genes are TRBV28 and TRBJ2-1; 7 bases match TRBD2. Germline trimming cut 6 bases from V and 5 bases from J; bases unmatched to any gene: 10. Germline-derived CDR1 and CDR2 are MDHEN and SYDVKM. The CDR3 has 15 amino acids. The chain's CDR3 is CASSSGASGNNEQFF. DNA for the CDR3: TGTGCCAGCAGCTCCGGTGCTAGCGGAAACAATGAGCAGTTCTTC.

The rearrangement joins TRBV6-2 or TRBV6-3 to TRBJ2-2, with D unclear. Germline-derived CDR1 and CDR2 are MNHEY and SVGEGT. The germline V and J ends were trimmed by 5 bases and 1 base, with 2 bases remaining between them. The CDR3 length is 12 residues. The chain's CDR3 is CASSLNTGELFF. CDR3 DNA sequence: TGTGCCAGCAGTCTGAACACCGGGGAGCTGTTTTTT.

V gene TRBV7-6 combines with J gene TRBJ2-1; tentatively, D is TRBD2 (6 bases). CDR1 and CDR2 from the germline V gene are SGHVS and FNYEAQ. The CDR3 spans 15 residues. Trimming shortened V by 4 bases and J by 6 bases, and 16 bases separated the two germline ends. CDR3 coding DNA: TGTGCCAGCAGCTCTGTGGGGCGGGGCCTCAATGAGCAGTTCTTC. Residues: CASSSVGRGLNEQFF.

CDR3 residues: CASSPQARGDTQYF. CDR3 nucleotides: TGTGCCAGTAGTCCCCAGGCCAGGGGAGATACGCAGTATTTT. The chain has TRBV19 and TRBJ2-3; a weak D match, TRBD1 (6 bases). The CDR3 totals 14 residues. V lost 5 bases and J lost 5, with 14 bases in between. Germline V gene lookup returns CDR1 LNHDA and CDR2 SQIVND (reference sequence).

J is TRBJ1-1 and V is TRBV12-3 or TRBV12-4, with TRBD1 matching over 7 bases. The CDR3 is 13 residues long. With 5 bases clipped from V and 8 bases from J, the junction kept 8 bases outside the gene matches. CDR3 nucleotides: TGTGCCAGCAGTCAACACAGGGGATTCGAAGCTTTCTTT. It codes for CASSQHRGFEAFF.

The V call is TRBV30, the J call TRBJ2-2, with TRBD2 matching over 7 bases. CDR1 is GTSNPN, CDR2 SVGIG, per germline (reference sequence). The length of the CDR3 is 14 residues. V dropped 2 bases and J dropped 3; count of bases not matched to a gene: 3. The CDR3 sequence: CAWSPAGHTGELFF. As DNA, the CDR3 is TGTGCCTGGAGTCCAGCGGGACACACCGGGGAGCTGTTTTTT. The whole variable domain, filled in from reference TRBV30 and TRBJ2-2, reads SQTIHQWPATLVQPVGSPLSLECTVEGTSNPNLYWYRQAAGRGLQLLFYSVGIGQISSEVPQNLSASRPQDRQFILSSKKLLLSDSGFYLCAWSPAGHTGELFFGEGSRLTVL.

The CDR3 loop reads CASSSRDYTYEQYF. The DNA of the CDR3 is TGTGCCAGCAGCTCACGGGACTACACCTACGAGCAGTACTTC. The V and J genes are TRBV7-2 and TRBJ2-7; TRBD2 matches 7 bases. Germline V gene sequence: CDR1 SGHTA, CDR2 FQGNSA. The CDR3 length is 14 residues. With V trimmed by 4 bases and J by 2 bases, 5 bases remained unmatched.